This T cell receptor beta chain was sequenced in a study of fetal regulatory T cell absence and autoimmunity. Study results and limitations: Cord blood and pancreas showed broadly similar TRB gene family usage. Oligoclonal TCR enrichment in pancreas over cord blood reached over 90-fold for some clones.

With regard to this clone: What it recognizes is unknown.

Method: immunoSEQ multiplex PCR; TCRdb's copy keeps in-frame clones and lacks some. The repertoire holds 95,000 or so clones, with 60% to 80% as singletons. Source material: pancreas tissue. This clonotype originated in a male donor with IPEX syndrome.

CDR3 amino acids: CASSFGLAPPYEQYF. The CDR3 DNA is TGTGCCAGCAGCTTCGGACTAGCACCGCCATACGAGCAGTACTTC. This sequence joins TRBV13 and TRBJ2-7; 8 nucleotides agree with TRBD2. J lost 4 bases, V lost 3 bases, and 8 bases had no gene match. This CDR3 is 15 amino acids long. Per the germline V gene, CDR1 is PRHDT and CDR2 is FYEKMQ (reference sequence). Drawing the rest from reference TRBV13 and TRBJ2-7, the complete variable domain is AAGVIQSPRHLIKEKRETATLKCYPIPRHDTVYWYQQGPGQDPQFLISFYEKMQSDKGSIPDRFSAQQFSDYHSELNMSSLELGDSALYFCASSFGLAPPYEQYFGPGTRLTVT.